The clone carrying this T cell receptor beta chain occurred many times. Its antigen is not known. This record comes from a study of T cells after yellow fever vaccination. V lost 3 bases, J lost 4 bases, and 7 bases lay in between. Germline values: CDR1 SEHNR, CDR2 FQNEAQ (reference sequence). The length of the CDR3 is 13 residues. Each CDR3 protein is one row after TCRdb ran MiXCR on the 5' RACE reads. The table has 300,000 to 400,000 distinct CDR3 sequences, about 10% seen once. Regarding the study as a whole: Booster sampling recovered most clones from primary vaccination (approximately 97% CD4, approximately 88% CD8). Only a minor proportion of clonotypes was detected across both CD4 and CD8 compartments. Weaker overall was a secondary response that nonetheless peaked faster, on day 5 versus 15.

The sequence came from a man aged 18 to 30 who received the YFV17D yellow fever vaccine. V is TRBV7-9 and J is TRBJ1-5, with D uncertain. Sequencing used CD4+ T cells sorted from PBMCs, obtained 45 days after the yellow fever booster vaccination. This CDR3 reads CASSFSENQPQHF. The CDR3 bases are TGTGCCAGCAGCTTTTCAGAAAATCAGCCCCAGCATTTT.